This TCR beta chain was recorded in a study of T cell responses to AZD1222 COVID-19 vaccine. The study, taken as a whole, reports: Females made up more of the donors, who were largely white British, and clonal diversity may have come out too low. Spike-wide coverage was observed for vaccine-associated CD4 TCRs, with dominant responses at 160-218 and 743-854.

The V gene lost 0 bases and the J gene lost 10 bases, with 10 bases spanning the gap. The CDR3 extends over 13 amino acids. Germline V CDR1 and CDR2: MNHEY, SVGAGI. Data came from immunoSEQ multiplex PCR; TCRdb stores just in-frame clones and leaves some out. The data hold about 110,000 clones, with more than 75% observed a single time. Comments on this clone: No antigen is known for it.

The gene calls are TRBV6-5 and TRBJ2-1; D may be TRBD2 (5 bases). Sequencing was performed on peripheral blood, taken 28 days after the second AZD1222 dose. This clonotype was obtained from an adult who received the AZD1222 COVID-19 vaccine. CDR3 sequence (DNA): TGTGCCAGCAGTTACTCTAGCGCCTTGGAGCAGTTCTTC. This sequence encodes CASSYSSALEQFF.